This T cell receptor beta chain was recorded in a study of shared T cell receptors in the human thymus. Data came from immunoSEQ multiplex PCR; TCRdb stores just in-frame clones and leaves some out. The sample lists about 400,000 clones; 95% were seen once. This CDR3 spans 15 amino acids. Per germline, CDR1 MDHEN and CDR2 SYDVKM. J lost 5 bases, V lost 5 bases, and 12 bases had no gene match. The rearrangement joins TRBV28 to TRBJ2-7; 7 bases are shared with TRBD1. The specimen sequenced was thymocytes. This sequence originates from a human donor. CDR3 coding DNA: TGTGCCAGCAGTCCGAACCTGACAGGGTCCCACGAGCAGTACTTC. It specifies CASSPNLTGSHEQYF.